The 8 T cell receptor beta chains below were found in one sample sequenced in a study of blood T cell repertoires in COVID-19. Sequenced by immunoSEQ multiplex PCR; TCRdb stores in-frame clones only, minus some. This sample has some 220,000 clones; 80% to 85% occur once, and the top ten carry 2% to 2.5%. Sequenced: peripheral blood. The receptors here all came from a woman in her fifties or sixties with acute or convalescent COVID-19.

V and J are TRBV6-5 and TRBJ1-1, with 8 bases that match TRBD1. With 6 bases clipped from V and 5 bases from J, the junction kept 5 bases outside the gene matches. The germline CDR1 and CDR2 sequences are MNHEY and SVGAGI. The CDR3 length is 13 residues. The CDR3 DNA reads as TGTGCCAGCAGGGAGACAGGGGTGACTGAAGCTTTCTTT. Translating gives CASRETGVTEAFF.

The rearrangement links TRBV6-2 or TRBV6-3 to TRBJ2-3; 12 nucleotides line up with TRBD2. Per the germline V gene, CDR1 is MNHEY and CDR2 is SVGEGT. The ends lost 5 bases at V and 2 bases at J; junction bases unmatched: 5. This CDR3 is 16 amino acids long. CDR3 region: CASSIGLAGYTDTQYF. The DNA of the CDR3 is TGTGCCAGCAGTATCGGACTAGCGGGGTACACAGATACGCAGTATTTT.

A few counts support this clone. The genes are TRBV7-2 and TRBJ1-6; possibly TRBD1 for D (6 bases). This CDR3 spans 13 amino acids. Between the trimmed V and J ends, which lost 1 base and 10 bases, there was a span of 8 bases. CDR1 SGHTA and CDR2 FQGNSA come from the germline V gene. This CDR3 is CASSLDRVSPLHF. In nucleotides, the CDR3 is TGTGCCAGCAGCTTAGACAGGGTCTCACCCCTCCACTTT.

In its sample, this clone was seen a few times. For the CDR3, the DNA is TGTGCCAGCAGCCAAGATCGCGGGACTCCGCAGTACTTC. Its translation: CASSQDRGTPQYF. V gene TRBV3-1 (or the pseudogene TRBV3-2) combines with J gene TRBJ2-7; maybe TRBD2 (6 bases). The V gene lost 0 bases and the J gene lost 9 bases, with 12 bases spanning the gap. Looked up from germline, CDR1 is LGHDT and CDR2 is YNNKEL (reference sequence). The CDR3 contains 13 residues.

The rearrangement uses TRBV6-5 and TRBJ2-1; 9 nucleotides line up with TRBD1. The V and J ends lost 5 bases and 3 bases, in that order; junction bases with no gene match: 5. The CDR3 is 15 residues long. Germline lookup yields CDR1 MNHEY and CDR2 SVGAGI. CDR3 region: CASSTGTGFYNEQFF. The DNA of the CDR3 is TGTGCCAGCAGTACCGGGACAGGGTTCTACAATGAGCAGTTCTTC.

The chain couples TRBV18 to TRBJ1-1; 7 bases align to TRBD1. The germline CDR1 and CDR2 sequences are KGHSH and LQKENI. The CDR3 runs 15 residues. V dropped 3 bases and J dropped 3; count of bases not matched to a gene: 7. CDR3 amino acids: CASSPSTGFHTEAFF. Here the CDR3 DNA reads TGTGCCAGCTCACCCTCGACAGGGTTTCACACTGAAGCTTTCTTT.

The chain couples TRBV5-1 to TRBJ2-3; a possible D gene is TRBD2 (5 bases). CDR1 and CDR2 from the germline V gene are SGHRS and YFSETQ. V dropped 4 bases and J dropped 1 base, with 13 bases sitting between them. The CDR3 is 15 residues long. The CDR3 DNA is TGCGCCAGCAGCGCAGGCCTACTAGGCACAGATACGCAGTATTTT. Its protein product is CASSAGLLGTDTQYF.

The genes are TRBV6-5 and TRBJ2-7, with 8 bases matching TRBD2. V was clipped by 5 bases and J by 5 bases; unmatched bases: 11. Germline V CDR1 and CDR2: MNHEY, SVGAGI. There are 15 residues in the CDR3. The CDR3: CASSRRGGRVNEQYF. CDR3 in DNA: TGTGCCAGCAGTAGACGGGGGGGCCGCGTGAACGAGCAGTACTTC.